These T cell receptor beta chains were read from a single sample in a study of early stage breast cancer tumors. Produced via immunoSEQ multiplex PCR; TCRdb's table is partial and in-frame only. Among tens of thousands of clones listed, about 90% were seen once. Material: blood. These receptors were obtained from a person aged 65 to 85 with breast cancer. The CDR3 runs from the conserved cysteine through the conserved F or W. A D gene is named only where the DNA matches it firmly.

cdr3_nt: TGCGCCAGCAGCTTTCGACTTAACTACAATGAGCAGTTCTTC
cdr3_aa: CASSFRLNYNEQFF
j_call: TRBJ2-1
cdr3_length: 14
v_call: TRBV5-1
d_call: .

cdr3_nt: TGTGCCAGCAGTGAACGGGCTAGCGGACTAAACATTCAGTACTTC
cdr3_aa: CASSERASGLNIQYF
j_call: TRBJ2-4
cdr3_length: 15
v_call: TRBV6-1
d_call: TRBD2

cdr3_nt: TGTGCCTGGAAAACCCTGGGCAGGGCACAAGAGACCCAGTACTTC
cdr3_aa: CAWKTLGRAQETQYF
j_call: TRBJ2-5
cdr3_length: 15
v_call: TRBV30
d_call: .

cdr3_nt: TGTGCCAGCAGCTTATCGGGGGTAGGCACGCAGTATTTT
cdr3_aa: CASSLSGVGTQYF
j_call: TRBJ2-3
cdr3_length: 13
v_call: TRBV5-6
d_call: .

cdr3_nt: TGTGCCAGCAGCTTAGATCCCGGGGAGGGCAATCAGCCCCAGCATTTT
cdr3_aa: CASSLDPGEGNQPQHF
j_call: TRBJ1-5
cdr3_length: 16
v_call: TRBV11-2
d_call: .

cdr3_nt: TGTGCCAGCAGTTTAAGGGACAGGGGGCGGTCAATGGACACCGGGGAGCTGTTTTTT
cdr3_aa: CASSLRDRGRSMDTGELFF
j_call: TRBJ2-2
cdr3_length: 19
v_call: TRBV27
d_call: TRBD1

cdr3_nt: TGCAGCGTCCGGCCCCAGGGGGGTGGTTTCGAGCAGTACTTC
cdr3_aa: CSVRPQGGGFEQYF
j_call: TRBJ2-7
cdr3_length: 14
v_call: TRBV29-1
d_call: .

cdr3_nt: TGTGCCAGCCAACTAGCGGCGTTGGAGACCCAGTACTTC
cdr3_aa: CASQLAALETQYF
j_call: TRBJ2-5
cdr3_length: 13
v_call: TRBV2
d_call: TRBD2

cdr3_nt: TGTGCCAGCAGCCAACCCCCACTAGCCGGTAAAGGGACCCAGTACTTC
cdr3_aa: CASSQPPLAGKGTQYF
j_call: TRBJ2-5
cdr3_length: 16
v_call: TRBV14
d_call: .

cdr3_nt: TGTGCCAGCAGCCGGGACTCGCCAAGAATAGATGAGCAGTTCTTC
cdr3_aa: CASSRDSPRIDEQFF
j_call: TRBJ2-1
cdr3_length: 15
v_call: TRBV5-4
d_call: .

cdr3_nt: TGTGCCAGCAGCTCGGGTGCTAGCGGGGGGGCGGAAGAGCAGTACTTC
cdr3_aa: CASSSGASGGAEEQYF
j_call: TRBJ2-7
cdr3_length: 16
v_call: TRBV11-3
d_call: TRBD2

cdr3_nt: TGTGCCAGCAGGACTTCGACAGATACGCAGTATTTT
cdr3_aa: CASRTSTDTQYF
j_call: TRBJ2-3
cdr3_length: 12
v_call: TRBV2
d_call: .

cdr3_nt: TGTGCCTGGGATAGCAGCTCTGGGGCCAACGTCCTGACTTTC
cdr3_aa: CAWDSSSGANVLTF
j_call: TRBJ2-6
cdr3_length: 14
v_call: TRBV30
d_call: .

cdr3_nt: TGCGCCAGCATGGGCAGTGGGGGGGATACGCAGTATTTT
cdr3_aa: CASMGSGGDTQYF
j_call: TRBJ2-3
cdr3_length: 13
v_call: TRBV10-1
d_call: .